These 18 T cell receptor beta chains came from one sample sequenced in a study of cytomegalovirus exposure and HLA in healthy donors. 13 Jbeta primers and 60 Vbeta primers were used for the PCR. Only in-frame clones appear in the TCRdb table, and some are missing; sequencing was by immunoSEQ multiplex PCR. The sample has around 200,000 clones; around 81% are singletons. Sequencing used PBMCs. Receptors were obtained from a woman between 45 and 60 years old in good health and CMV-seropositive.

The CDR3 DNA sequence: TGTGCCAGCAGCTTTGAGGGACAGGGTTCTGGGGCCAACGTCCTGACTTTC. Translated, it gives CASSFEGQGSGANVLTF. The chain recombines TRBV11-3 with TRBJ2-6, with 9 positions matching TRBD1. This CDR3 region has 17 residues. Germline V gives CDR1 SGHNT, CDR2 YENEEA. The J segment lost 1 base and the V segment lost 3 bases, leaving 4 bases of the junction unmatched.

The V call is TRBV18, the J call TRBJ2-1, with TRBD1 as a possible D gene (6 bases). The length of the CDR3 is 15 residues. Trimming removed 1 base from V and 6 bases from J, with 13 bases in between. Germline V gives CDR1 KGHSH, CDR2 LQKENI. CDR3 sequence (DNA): TGTGCCAGCTCACCACAGGGGACATTTTTCAATGAGCAGTTCTTC. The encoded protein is CASSPQGTFFNEQFF.

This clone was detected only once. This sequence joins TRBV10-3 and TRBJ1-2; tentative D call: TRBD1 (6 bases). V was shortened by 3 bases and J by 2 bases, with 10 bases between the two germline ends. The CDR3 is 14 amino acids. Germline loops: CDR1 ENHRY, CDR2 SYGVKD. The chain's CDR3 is CAISDPGTNYGYTF. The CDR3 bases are TGTGCCATCAGTGATCCAGGGACAAACTATGGCTACACCTTC.

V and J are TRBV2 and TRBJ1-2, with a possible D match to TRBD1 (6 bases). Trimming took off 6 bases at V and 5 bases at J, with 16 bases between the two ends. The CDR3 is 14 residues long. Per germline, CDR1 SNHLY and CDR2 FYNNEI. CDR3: CASRQTGHQYGYTF. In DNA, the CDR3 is TGTGCCAGCAGGCAGACAGGACACCAATATGGCTACACCTTC.

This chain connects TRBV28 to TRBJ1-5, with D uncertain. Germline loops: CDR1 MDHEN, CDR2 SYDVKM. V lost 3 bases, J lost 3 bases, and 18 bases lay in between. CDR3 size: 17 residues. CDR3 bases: TGTGCCAGCAGTTTTCGAGGGCACCTAAAATACAATCAGCCCCAGCATTTT. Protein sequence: CASSFRGHLKYNQPQHF.

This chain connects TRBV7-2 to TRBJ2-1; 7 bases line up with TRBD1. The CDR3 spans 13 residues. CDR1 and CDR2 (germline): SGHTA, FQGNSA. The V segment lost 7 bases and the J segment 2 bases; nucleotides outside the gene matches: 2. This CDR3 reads CASTRGTYNEQFF. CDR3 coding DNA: TGTGCCAGCACCAGGGGGACCTACAATGAGCAGTTCTTC.

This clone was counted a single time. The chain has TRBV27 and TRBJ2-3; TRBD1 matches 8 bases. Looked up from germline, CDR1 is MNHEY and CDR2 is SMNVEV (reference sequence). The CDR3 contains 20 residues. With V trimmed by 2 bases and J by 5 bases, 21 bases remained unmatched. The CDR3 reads CASSLRPPQGESVRGDTQYF. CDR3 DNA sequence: TGTGCCAGCAGTTTACGCCCCCCACAGGGGGAGAGCGTAAGGGGAGATACGCAGTATTTT.

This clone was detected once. DNA for the CDR3: TGTGCCAGCAGTTACGAGGGGGCGGCTAATGAAAAACTGTTTTTT. It specifies CASSYEGAANEKLFF. The chain combines TRBV6-5 with TRBJ1-4; the match to TRBD1 covers 7 bases. The CDR3 contains 15 residues. Germline assignment: CDR1 MNHEY and CDR2 SVGAGI. After removal of 2 bases from V and 3 bases from J, the junction contained 3 bases not matched to a gene.

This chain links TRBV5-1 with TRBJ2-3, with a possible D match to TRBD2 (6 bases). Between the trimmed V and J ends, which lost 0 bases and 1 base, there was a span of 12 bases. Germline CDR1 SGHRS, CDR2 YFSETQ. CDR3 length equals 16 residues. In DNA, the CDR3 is TGCGCCAGCAGCTTGGTGGGGGGAGTAGGCACAGATACGCAGTATTTT. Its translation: CASSLVGGVGTDTQYF.

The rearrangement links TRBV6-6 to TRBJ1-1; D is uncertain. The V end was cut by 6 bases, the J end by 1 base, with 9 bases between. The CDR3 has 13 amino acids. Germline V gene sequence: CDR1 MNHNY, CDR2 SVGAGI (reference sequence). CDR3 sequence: CASRSGGNTEAFF. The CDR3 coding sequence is TGTGCCAGCAGGAGCGGAGGGAACACTGAAGCTTTCTTT.

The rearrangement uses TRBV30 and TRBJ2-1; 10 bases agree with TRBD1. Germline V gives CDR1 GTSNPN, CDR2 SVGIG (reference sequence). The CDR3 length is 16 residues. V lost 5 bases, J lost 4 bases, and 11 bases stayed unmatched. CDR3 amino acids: CAWVGGTGAFYNEQFF. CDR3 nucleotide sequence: TGTGCCTGGGTGGGGGGGACAGGGGCATTTTACAATGAGCAGTTCTTC.

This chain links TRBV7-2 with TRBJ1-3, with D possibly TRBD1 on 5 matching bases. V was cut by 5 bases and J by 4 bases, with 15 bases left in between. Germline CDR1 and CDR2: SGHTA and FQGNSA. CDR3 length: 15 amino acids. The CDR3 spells CASSRRTEGGNTIYF. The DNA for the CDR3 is TGTGCCAGCAGCCGCCGGACGGAGGGGGGAAACACCATATATTTT.

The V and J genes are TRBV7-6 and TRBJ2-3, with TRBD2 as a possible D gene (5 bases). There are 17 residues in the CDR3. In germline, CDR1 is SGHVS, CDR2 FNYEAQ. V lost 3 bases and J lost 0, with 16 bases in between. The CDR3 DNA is TGTGCCAGCAGCTTGTACGGGGAGACCCCTAGCACAGATACGCAGTATTTT. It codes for CASSLYGETPSTDTQYF.

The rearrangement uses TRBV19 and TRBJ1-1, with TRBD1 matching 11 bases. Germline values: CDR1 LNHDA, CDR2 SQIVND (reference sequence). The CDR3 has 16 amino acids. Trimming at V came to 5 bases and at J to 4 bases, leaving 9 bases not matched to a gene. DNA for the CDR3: TGTGCCAGTAGTCCCCATAGGACAGGGGGCGTCACTGAAGCTTTCTTT. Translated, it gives CASSPHRTGGVTEAFF.

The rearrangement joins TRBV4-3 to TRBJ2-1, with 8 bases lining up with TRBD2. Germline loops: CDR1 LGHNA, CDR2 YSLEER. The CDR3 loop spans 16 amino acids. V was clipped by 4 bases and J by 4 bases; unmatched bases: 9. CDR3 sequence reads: CASSRVGSGAYNEQFF. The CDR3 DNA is TGCGCCAGCAGCCGGGTGGGTAGCGGGGCTTACAATGAGCAGTTCTTC.

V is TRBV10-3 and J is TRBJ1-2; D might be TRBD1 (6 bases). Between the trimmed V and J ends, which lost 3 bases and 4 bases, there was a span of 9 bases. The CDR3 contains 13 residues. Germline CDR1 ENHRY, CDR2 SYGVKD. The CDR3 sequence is CAISEQGSYGYTF. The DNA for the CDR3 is TGTGCCATCAGTGAACAGGGATCCTATGGCTACACCTTC.

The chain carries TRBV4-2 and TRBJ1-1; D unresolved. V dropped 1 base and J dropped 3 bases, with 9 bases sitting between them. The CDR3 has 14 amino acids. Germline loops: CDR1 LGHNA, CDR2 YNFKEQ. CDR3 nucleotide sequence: TGTGCCAGCAGCCAAGGGCTGGGCGACACTGAAGCTTTCTTT. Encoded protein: CASSQGLGDTEAFF.

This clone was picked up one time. The CDR3 loop reads CSVETAANYGYTF. CDR3 sequence (DNA): TGCAGCGTCGAGACAGCTGCTAACTATGGCTACACCTTC. The chain has TRBV29-1 and TRBJ1-2, with D possibly matching TRBD1 (5 bases). There are 13 residues in the CDR3. Trimming stripped 6 bases from V and 0 bases from J, with 11 bases between. Germline CDR1 and CDR2: SQVTM and ANQGSEA.